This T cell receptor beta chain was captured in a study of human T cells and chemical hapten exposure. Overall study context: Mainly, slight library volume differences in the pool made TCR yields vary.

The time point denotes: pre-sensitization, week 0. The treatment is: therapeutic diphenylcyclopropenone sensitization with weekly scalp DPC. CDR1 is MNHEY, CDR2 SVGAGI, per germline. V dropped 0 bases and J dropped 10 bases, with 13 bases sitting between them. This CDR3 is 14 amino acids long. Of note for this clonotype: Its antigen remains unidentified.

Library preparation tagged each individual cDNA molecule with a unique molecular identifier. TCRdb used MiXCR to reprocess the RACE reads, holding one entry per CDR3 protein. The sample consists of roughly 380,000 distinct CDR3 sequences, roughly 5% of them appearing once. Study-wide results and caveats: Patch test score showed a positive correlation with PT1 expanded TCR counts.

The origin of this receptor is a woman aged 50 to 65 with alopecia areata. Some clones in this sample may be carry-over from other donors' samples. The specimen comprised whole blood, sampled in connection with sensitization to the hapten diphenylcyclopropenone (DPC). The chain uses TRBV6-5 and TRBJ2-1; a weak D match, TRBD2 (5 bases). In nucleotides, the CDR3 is TGTGCCAGCAGTTACTCGACGGGTACGGGGGAGCAGTTCTTC. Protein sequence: CASSYSTGTGEQFF.